These 20 T cell receptor beta chains originate from one sample sequenced in a study of blood T cells in healthy people across ages. Together with a sample-barcoded 5' primer, a J-beta primer mix was included in a second PCR lasting about 6 to 11 cycles. TCRdb reprocessed the 5' RACE reads via MiXCR and lists one record per CDR3 protein. The sample holds some 1.1 million distinct CDR3 sequences, under 40% seen once. Sample: blood. The source of these receptors is a man in his late teens or twenties in good health.

The V and J genes are TRBV11-2 and TRBJ2-5, with 12 bases fitting TRBD2. CDR3 length: 16 residues. V lost 5 bases to trimming and J lost 0 bases; unmatched junction nucleotides: 4. The germline V gene has CDR1 SGHAT and CDR2 FQNNGV. The CDR3 loop reads CASSPGLAGNQETQYF. Here the CDR3 DNA reads TGTGCCAGCAGCCCAGGACTAGCGGGAAACCAAGAGACCCAGTACTTC. The variable domain in full, completed from reference TRBV11-2 and TRBJ2-5, reads EAGVAQSPRYKIIEKRQSVAFWCNPISGHATLYWYQQILGQGPKLLIQFQNNGVVDDSQLPKDRFSAERLKGVDSTLKIQPAKLEDSAVYLCASSPGLAGNQETQYFGPGTRLLVL.

This chain uses TRBV18 with TRBJ2-4; 11 nucleotides agree with TRBD1. The tail of the sequence fits TRBJ2-7 better, so the J call may be wrong. The CDR3 loop spans 14 amino acids. Germline CDR1 is KGHSH and CDR2 is LQKENI. The DNA of the CDR3 is TGTGCCAGCTCACCACGGACAGGGGGCGACGAGCAGTACTTC. Amino acids: CASSPRTGGDEQYF.

This chain connects TRBV7-9 to TRBJ2-1, with D possibly matching TRBD2 (5 bases). The CDR3 has 15 amino acids. With 0 bases removed from V and 10 bases from J, the gap between germline ends came to 16 bases. Germline-derived CDR1 and CDR2 are SEHNR and FQNEAQ (reference sequence). CDR3 loop: CASSLAGTFGGEQFF. Written as DNA, the CDR3 is TGTGCCAGCAGCTTAGCGGGAACCTTCGGCGGGGAGCAGTTCTTC.

There are a few counts of this clonotype. This chain uses TRBV10-3 with TRBJ2-7; D is ambiguous. The CDR3 has 13 amino acids. Germline-derived CDR1 and CDR2 are ENHRY and SYGVKD. Between the trimmed V and J ends, which lost 1 base and 4 bases, there was a span of 8 bases. In DNA, the CDR3 is TGTGCCATCAGTGAGTACAGTCTTTACGAGCAGTACTTC. Its translation: CAISEYSLYEQYF.

This clonotype has only a few counts. CDR3 coding DNA: TGTGCCAGCAGAACAGCGGTGAGAGAGGGGACCCAGTACTTC. Its translation is CASRTAVREGTQYF. The gene calls are TRBV12-3 or TRBV12-4 and TRBJ2-5; tentative D call: TRBD2 (5 bases). The V gene lost 6 bases and the J gene lost 7 bases, with 18 bases spanning the gap. The CDR3 totals 14 residues.

This clonotype was counted between two and nine times. The chain uses TRBV4-3 and TRBJ2-3; D remains unclear. V lost 0 bases and J 0 bases, leaving 10 bases between the germline ends. Germline V gene lookup returns CDR1 LGHNA and CDR2 YSLEER. This CDR3 has 16 amino acids. The CDR3 sequence is CASSQEYSSSTDTQYF. The DNA for the CDR3 is TGCGCCAGCAGCCAAGAATATTCCTCTAGCACAGATACGCAGTATTTT.

This clonotype was counted a few times. The chain is built from TRBV2 and TRBJ1-2, with 10 nucleotides matching TRBD1. With 6 bases clipped from V and 5 bases from J, the junction kept 12 bases outside the gene matches. CDR3 length: 16 residues. The germline V gene has CDR1 SNHLY and CDR2 FYNNEI. The CDR3 DNA sequence: TGTGCCAGCAGAAATACACTAGGACAGGGGGTTTATGGCTACACCTTC. Encoded protein: CASRNTLGQGVYGYTF.

The V gene is TRBV14, the J gene TRBJ2-5; TRBD2 might be the D (5 bases). V was cut by 3 bases and J by 4 bases, with 6 bases left in between. Germline V gene lookup returns CDR1 SGHDN and CDR2 FVKESK. CDR3 length: 12 amino acids. Here the CDR3 reads CASSQRVETQYF. CDR3 coding DNA: TGTGCCAGCAGCCAGAGGGTAGAGACCCAGTACTTC.

This clonotype has a handful of counts. This chain links TRBV6-6 with TRBJ1-5; 7 bases map to TRBD1. The CDR3 length is 13 residues. Trimming cost V 2 bases and J 5 bases; bases outside gene matches: 0. The germline V gene encodes CDR1 MNHNY and CDR2 SVGAGI (reference sequence). The DNA for the CDR3 is TGTGCCAGCAGTTACGACAGGGATCAGCCCCAGCATTTT. This gives the protein CASSYDRDQPQHF.

The rearrangement joins TRBV5-1 to TRBJ2-3; 10 bases agree with TRBD2. Per germline, CDR1 SGHRS and CDR2 YFSETQ. With V trimmed by 5 bases and J by 1 base, 7 bases remained unmatched. The CDR3 sequence is 16 residues long. As DNA, the CDR3 is TGCGCCAGCAGTTTAGGAGGGACTAGCGGCACAGATACGCAGTATTTT. Protein: CASSLGGTSGTDTQYF.

This clonotype has more than one count but fewer than ten. The rearrangement uses TRBV3-1 and TRBJ2-7, with TRBD1 as a possible D gene (6 bases). Germline loops: CDR1 LGHDT, CDR2 YNNKEL (reference sequence). Trimming shortened V by 4 bases and J by 7 bases, and 17 bases separated the two germline ends. This CDR3 spans 14 amino acids. CDR3 nucleotides: TGTGCCAGCAGCCTACGGACAGAGGGTCTGGAGCAGTACTTC. Protein: CASSLRTEGLEQYF.

The chain links TRBV28 to TRBJ1-2, with a possible D match to TRBD1 (5 bases). Germline V gives CDR1 MDHEN, CDR2 SYDVKM. Trimming removed 10 bases from V and 4 bases from J, with 28 bases in between. This CDR3 comprises 17 residues. The CDR3: CATSTQGDYRRVYGYTF. The CDR3, as DNA: TGTGCCACTAGCACTCAAGGGGACTACAGGAGGGTCTATGGCTACACCTTC.

The J gene is TRBJ2-4, the V gene TRBV5-8, with TRBD1 identical over 8 bases. Germline-derived CDR1 and CDR2 are SGHTS and YDEGEE. The CDR3 has 17 residues. Unmatched junction bases numbered 7, after V lost 1 base and J lost 1 base. The chain's CDR3 is CASSLSQGARAKNIQYF. CDR3 bases: TGTGCCAGCAGCTTGAGCCAGGGGGCTCGTGCCAAAAACATTCAGTACTTC.

The table lists this clonotype with a count of one. The V gene is TRBV7-2, the J gene TRBJ2-3, with D perhaps being TRBD1 or TRBD2 (7 bases each). The CDR3 contains 13 residues. The germline V gene has CDR1 SGHTA and CDR2 FQGNSA. V gave up 10 bases and J gave up 0 bases, with 11 bases separating them. DNA of the CDR3: TGTGCCACAGGGGGGGTGAGCACAGATACGCAGTATTTT. It codes for CATGGVSTDTQYF.

The rearrangement uses TRBV14 and TRBJ1-1; D uncertain. Trimming took off 4 bases at V and 1 base at J, with 19 bases between the two ends. Germline V gives CDR1 SGHDN, CDR2 FVKESK. This CDR3 has 17 amino acids. CDR3 residues: CASSPREGVGRNTEAFF. CDR3 DNA sequence: TGTGCCAGCAGCCCTCGAGAGGGAGTGGGAAGGAACACTGAAGCTTTCTTT.

This clonotype has a handful of counts. The chain carries TRBV6-1 and TRBJ2-1; 8 bases agree with TRBD1. Trimming cost V 6 bases and J 7 bases; bases outside gene matches: 8. Germline CDR1 and CDR2: MNHNS and SASEGT. The CDR3 has 14 amino acids. The CDR3: CASSQTGEANEQFF. The CDR3 nucleotides are TGTGCCAGCAGCCAGACAGGGGAGGCGAATGAGCAGTTCTTC.

This clonotype has a single count. The gene calls are TRBV9 and TRBJ2-5, with 7 bases matching TRBD2. Germline trimming cut 4 bases from V and 0 bases from J; bases unmatched to any gene: 9. Germline CDR1 reads SGDLS; CDR2 reads YYNGEE. The CDR3 length is 16 residues. In nucleotides, the CDR3 is TGTGCCAGCAGCATAAAAGCGGGGCTTTACCAAGAGACCCAGTACTTC. Protein product: CASSIKAGLYQETQYF.

The chain links TRBV6-5 to TRBJ2-4; TRBD1 is a possible D gene (6 bases). The J call may be faulty, since TRBJ2-5 better matches the DNA end. Per the germline V gene, CDR1 is MNHEY and CDR2 is SVGAGI. The CDR3 has 14 amino acids. In nucleotides, the CDR3 is TGTGCCAGCAGTAAAGGAAGGGGGCAAGAGACCCAGTACTTC. Its translation: CASSKGRGQETQYF.

At least ten counts were recorded for this clonotype. V is TRBV4-1 and J is TRBJ2-7; 7 nucleotides align to TRBD1. Germline trimming cut 4 bases from V and 2 bases from J; bases unmatched to any gene: 11. The CDR3 is 16 amino acids. CDR1 and CDR2 (germline): MGHRA, YSYEKL. The CDR3 coding sequence is TGCGCCAGCAGCCCTTCCTTGACAGGGCTAACCTACGAGCAGTACTTC. This sequence encodes CASSPSLTGLTYEQYF.

The table lists this clonotype with many counts. The chain joins TRBV12-3 or TRBV12-4 to TRBJ2-7; D uncertain. Trimming removed 2 bases at V and 0 bases at J, with 5 bases between. The CDR3 is 13 amino acids. CDR3 protein: CASSLKISYEQYF. The CDR3 nucleotides are TGTGCCAGCAGTTTAAAGATCTCCTACGAGCAGTACTTC.